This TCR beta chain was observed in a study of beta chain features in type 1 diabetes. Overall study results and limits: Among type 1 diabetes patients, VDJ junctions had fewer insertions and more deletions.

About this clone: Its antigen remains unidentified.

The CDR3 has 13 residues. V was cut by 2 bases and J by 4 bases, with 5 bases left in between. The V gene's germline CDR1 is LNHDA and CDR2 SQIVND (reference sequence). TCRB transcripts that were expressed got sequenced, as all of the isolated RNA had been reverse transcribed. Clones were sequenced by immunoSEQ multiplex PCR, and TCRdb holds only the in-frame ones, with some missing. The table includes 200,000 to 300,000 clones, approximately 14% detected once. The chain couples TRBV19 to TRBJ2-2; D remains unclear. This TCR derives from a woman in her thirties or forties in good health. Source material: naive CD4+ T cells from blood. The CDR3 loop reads CASSIQATGELFF. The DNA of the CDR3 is TGTGCCAGTAGTATACAGGCCACCGGGGAGCTGTTTTTT.